This T cell receptor (beta chain) was identified in a study of cytomegalovirus exposure and HLA in healthy donors. Study context: The same platform used for the approximately 700 first-cohort repertoires was also used for the 120 or so validation repertoires, as a later analysis reported. Study-wide points: In the approximately 130 validation repertoires, just under 95% of cluster scores exceeded 0, per a later analysis.

With regard to this clone: Its antigen remains unidentified.

The assay was immunoSEQ multiplex PCR, and TCRdb's table has in-frame clones only and misses some. This table holds some 76,000 clones, around 93% found once. Germline CDR1 SGHDT, CDR2 YYEEEE. The J segment lost 9 bases and the V segment lost 4 bases, leaving 8 bases of the junction unmatched. There are 14 residues in the CDR3. This receptor was identified in a woman aged 18 to 35 in good health and CMV-seronegative. Sequences were obtained from PBMCs. V gene TRBV5-6 combines with J gene TRBJ2-1, with 9 bases lining up with TRBD1. The CDR3 sequence is CASSGHRGLVEQFF. The CDR3, as DNA: TGTGCCAGCAGCGGACACAGGGGGCTGGTTGAGCAGTTCTTC.